A single sample is the source of the 26 T cell receptor beta chains below, sequenced in a study of Japanese encephalitis immunity and Zika vaccine responses. For 6 days, PBMCs labeled with CFSE were cultured with peptide pools at approximately 1 ug/mL each. Unfixed live CD56-CD19-CD16-CD3+CD4+ CFSE-low cells were sorted as proliferating CD4 T cells. TCRdb fed the 5' RACE reads into MiXCR, producing one record per CDR3 protein. In total, the table holds dozens of distinct CDR3 sequences. The material was antigen-activated CD4+ T cells from blood, cultured, obtained during a Zika inactivated vaccine study. Receptors were obtained from an adult woman who received an inactivated Zika virus vaccine.

This clonotype is judged large (0.1 to 1%). J is TRBJ1-1 and V is TRBV7-2; unclear D gene. Germline loops: CDR1 SGHTA, CDR2 FQGNSA. V was clipped by 5 bases and J by 3 bases, with 10 bases between them. CDR3 length: 13 amino acids. CDR3: CASSGRMHTEAFF. The DNA for the CDR3 is TGTGCCAGCAGCGGCAGGATGCACACTGAAGCTTTCTTT.

This clonotype is classed as medium-sized. The chain joins TRBV20-1 to TRBJ2-5, with 8 bases that match TRBD2. CDR3 length equals 13 residues. J gave up 4 bases and V 5 bases, and 6 bases lay outside the gene matches. Looked up from germline, CDR1 is DFQATT and CDR2 is SNEGSKA (reference sequence). The CDR3 reads CSASGGPGETQYF. Written as DNA, the CDR3 is TGCAGTGCTTCGGGGGGGCCGGGAGAGACCCAGTACTTC.

The rearrangement uses TRBV20-1 and TRBJ2-2; D not resolved. The CDR3 consists of 12 residues. V lost 5 bases and J 1 base, leaving 5 bases between the germline ends. Germline CDR1 and CDR2: DFQATT and SNEGSKA (reference sequence). The CDR3 protein is CSAAGNTGELFF. The CDR3 bases are TGCAGTGCTGCTGGGAACACCGGGGAGCTGTTTTTT.

In its sample, this clonotype ranks as large (0.1 to 1%). This chain connects TRBV12-5 to TRBJ2-5; D is uncertain. Germline V CDR1 and CDR2: LGHNT, FRNRAP. The CDR3 totals 15 residues. V was shortened by 5 bases and J by 2 bases, with 15 bases between the two germline ends. The CDR3 DNA sequence: TGTGCTAGTGGTCAAAACGGTGGGGTGCAAGAGACCCAGTACTTC. This codes for CASGQNGGVQETQYF.

By its share, this clonotype is large. In nucleotides, the CDR3 is TGTGCCAGCAGCCAATCGCCGGACCGAGCGGGGCCCCAGCATTTT. Its protein product is CASSQSPDRAGPQHF. The genes are TRBV3-2 and TRBJ1-5. TRBV3-2 is shown as a pseudogene. This CDR3 has 15 residues.

DNA for the CDR3: TGTGCCAGCAGTTCCCCCCCGGGGCCCGAGCAGTTCTTC. Its translation is CASSSPPGPEQFF. This chain links TRBV12-3 or TRBV12-4 with TRBJ2-1; D might be TRBD1 or TRBD2, each matching 5 bases. The CDR3 has 13 amino acids. The V and J ends lost 4 bases and 10 bases respectively, with 14 bases between them.

In its sample, this clonotype ranks as large (0.1 to 1%). The chain has TRBV4-2 and TRBJ1-2; unclear D gene. The V gene lost 1 base and the J gene lost 3 bases, with 9 bases spanning the gap. CDR3 length: 14 residues. CDR1 is LGHNA and CDR2 is YNFKEQ in the germline V gene. CDR3 residues: CASSQGGIHYGYTF. Written as DNA, the CDR3 is TGTGCCAGCAGCCAAGGAGGGATACACTATGGCTACACCTTC.

Remarks on this clonotype: The junction departs from germline at one end; a sequencing error may be responsible. The chain recombines TRBV4-3 with TRBJ1-1; D might be TRBD1 (5 bases). This CDR3 spans 16 amino acids. CDR1 and CDR2 (germline): LGHNA, YSLEER. CDR3 nucleotides: TGCGCCAGCAGCCAAGTGATGGGGACGAGGAACACTGAAGCTTTTTTT. Its protein product is CASSQVMGTRNTEAFF.

This clonotype rates as hyperexpanded. The gene calls are TRBV7-2 and TRBJ2-7; no reliable D call. CDR1 SGHTA and CDR2 FQGNSA come from the germline V gene. This CDR3 is built from 14 residues. The germline V and J ends were trimmed by 2 bases and 0 bases, with 8 bases remaining between them. This chain's CDR3 is CASSLSPGSYEQYF. The CDR3 coding sequence is TGTGCCAGCAGCTTAAGTCCGGGCTCCTACGAGCAGTACTTC.

This clonotype ranks as large. The chain employs TRBV4-3 and TRBJ1-1; 8 bases agree with TRBD1. Germline V gene lookup returns CDR1 LGHNA and CDR2 YSLEER. CDR3 length equals 15 residues. The V segment lost 4 bases and the J segment 4 bases; nucleotides outside the gene matches: 8. The CDR3 DNA follows: TGCGCCAGCAGCCGCCCGGACAGGGAGGGCACTGAAGCTTTCTTT. Residues: CASSRPDREGTEAFF.

In this sample, this clonotype is hyperexpanded. This rearrangement joins TRBV28 to TRBJ2-2, with D possibly called TRBD1 or TRBD2 (5 bases each). V gave up 0 bases and J gave up 4 bases, with 12 bases separating them. This CDR3 spans 16 amino acids. Looked up from germline, CDR1 is MDHEN and CDR2 is SYDVKM. The CDR3: CASSLWGDRSTGELFF. Here the CDR3 DNA reads TGTGCCAGCAGTTTATGGGGGGACCGGAGCACCGGGGAGCTGTTTTTT.

This clonotype rates as hyperexpanded. V is TRBV4-3 and J is TRBJ2-3; D call uncertain. V was pared by 6 bases and J by 4 bases, with 11 bases between. The CDR3 consists of 13 residues. In germline, CDR1 is LGHNA, CDR2 YSLEER. Here the CDR3 reads CASRDAPSDTQYF. Written as DNA, the CDR3 is TGCGCCAGCAGGGACGCGCCCTCAGATACGCAGTATTTT.

This clonotype was observed a few times. The chain has TRBV5-6 and TRBJ1-5; D unresolved. V lost 4 bases to trimming and J lost 0 bases, with 8 bases between them. Germline CDR1 is SGHDT and CDR2 is YYEEEE. CDR3 length: 14 residues. This chain's CDR3 is CASSRRYSNQPQHF. CDR3 sequence (DNA): TGTGCCAGCAGCCGGAGATATAGCAATCAGCCCCAGCATTTT.

This clonotype is hyperexpanded. The genes are TRBV9 and TRBJ1-2; D is unclear. The V gene lost 0 bases and the J gene lost 8 bases, with 17 bases spanning the gap. The CDR3 is 15 amino acids. Per the germline V gene, CDR1 is SGDLS and CDR2 is YYNGEE. CDR3 residues: CASSVGIGEMKGYTF. The CDR3, as DNA: TGTGCCAGCAGCGTAGGGATCGGGGAGATGAAGGGCTACACCTTC.

This clonotype was seen only a few times. This sequence joins TRBV6-6 and TRBJ1-2; D perhaps matches TRBD1 (6 bases). V lost 4 bases to trimming and J lost 7 bases, with 19 bases between them. The CDR3 consists of 15 residues. The germline CDR1 and CDR2 sequences are MNHNY and SVGAGI (reference sequence). CDR3: CASSSRDTPTAGYTF. The CDR3 DNA follows: TGTGCCAGCAGTTCGCGGGACACCCCCACGGCTGGCTACACCTTC.

This clonotype counts as large (0.1 to 1%). The J gene is TRBJ2-1, the V gene TRBV4-3; the match to TRBD2 covers 9 bases. Germline lookup yields CDR1 LGHNA and CDR2 YSLEER. V was clipped by 1 base and J by 8 bases; unmatched bases: 6. This CDR3 has 15 amino acids. CDR3 in amino acids: CASSQVGGGAHEQFF. The CDR3 nucleotides read TGCGCCAGCAGCCAAGTCGGCGGGGGGGCACATGAGCAGTTCTTC.

Relative to its sample, this clonotype is large (0.1 to 1%). The genes are TRBV20-1 and TRBJ1-1, with 7 bases lining up with TRBD1. The V gene end was trimmed by 5 bases and the J gene end by 11 bases; junction bases not matched to a gene: 8. The CDR3 totals 11 residues. Germline loops: CDR1 DFQATT, CDR2 SNEGSKA (reference sequence). The CDR3 reads CSARRDSRAFF. The CDR3 DNA follows: TGCAGTGCTCGTCGGGACAGCCGGGCTTTCTTT.

This clonotype is large within its sample. The genes are TRBV12-5 and TRBJ2-3; D might be TRBD1 (5 bases). V gave up 5 bases and J gave up 5 bases, with 14 bases separating them. This CDR3 spans 14 amino acids. Germline CDR1 reads LGHNT; CDR2 reads FRNRAP. This CDR3 reads CASGPRTLEDTQYF. CDR3 bases: TGTGCTAGTGGTCCACGGACACTTGAAGATACGCAGTATTTT.

This clonotype was seen more than once but under ten times. The J gene is TRBJ2-3, the V gene TRBV4-2; D is unclear. Per germline, CDR1 LGHNA and CDR2 YNFKEQ. The CDR3 contains 16 residues. The V end was cut by 0 bases, the J end by 4 bases, with 14 bases between. The CDR3 region is CASSQEGSGSADTQYF. The CDR3 DNA is TGTGCCAGCAGCCAAGAGGGTAGTGGGTCCGCAGATACGCAGTATTTT.

A remark on this clonotype: A much larger clone is a single base away; this may be a read error. The chain carries TRBV5-6 and TRBJ2-7, with a possible D match to TRBD1 (6 bases). The germline CDR1 and CDR2 sequences are SGHDT and YYEEEE. This CDR3 has 14 residues. CDR3 residues: CASGLGGGTYEQYF. As DNA, the CDR3 is TGTGCCAGCGGCTTGGGTGGGGGCACCTACGAGCAGTACTTC.

Relative to its sample, this clonotype is large. The V call is TRBV5-1, the J call TRBJ1-1; D not resolved. The CDR3 runs 14 residues. Trimming took 1 base from V and 0 from J, leaving 7 bases between them. Germline lookup yields CDR1 SGHRS and CDR2 YFSETQ. CDR3 region: CASSLFDLNTEAFF. The CDR3 DNA reads TGCGCCAGCAGCTTGTTTGATCTGAACACTGAAGCTTTCTTT. The complete variable domain, with remaining parts taken from reference TRBV5-1 and TRBJ1-1, reads KAGVTQTPRYLIKTRGQQVTLSCSPISGHRSVSWYQQTPGQGLQFLFEYFSETQRNKGNFPGRFSGRQFSNSRSEMNVSTLELGDSALYLCASSLFDLNTEAFFGQGTRLTVV.

This clonotype is judged large. J is TRBJ2-5 and V is TRBV5-1; tentatively, D is TRBD2 (5 bases). The CDR3 spans 13 residues. Per germline, CDR1 SGHRS and CDR2 YFSETQ. Between the trimmed V and J ends, which lost 2 bases and 4 bases, there was a span of 9 bases. The CDR3 sequence is CASSFGVGETQYF. The CDR3 DNA reads TGCGCCAGCAGCTTCGGGGTCGGAGAGACCCAGTACTTC.

By frequency in the sample, this clonotype is large (0.1 to 1%). The rearrangement joins TRBV5-1 to TRBJ2-3, with 7 bases matching TRBD2. The CDR3 sequence is 17 residues long. The V gene end was trimmed by 0 bases and the J gene end by 2 bases; junction bases not matched to a gene: 9. CDR1 and CDR2 (germline): SGHRS, YFSETQ. This CDR3 is CASSLGISSGTTDTQYF. The CDR3, as DNA: TGCGCCAGCAGCTTGGGAATCTCTAGCGGTACCACAGATACGCAGTATTTT.

This clonotype is termed medium-sized. Here the CDR3 DNA reads TGTGCCAGCACCATTATCCCCACGGCTCGCACAGATACGCAGTATTTT. This encodes CASTIIPTARTDTQYF. J is TRBJ2-3 and V is TRBV6-5; D ambiguous. The CDR3 runs to 16 residues. Trimming removed 7 bases from V and 1 base from J, with 18 bases in between. CDR1 and CDR2 from the germline V gene are MNHEY and SVGAGI.

In its sample, this clonotype is large. The chain is built from TRBV5-5 and TRBJ1-2; no clear D gene. The CDR3 is made up of 15 amino acids. Looked up from germline, CDR1 is SGHKS and CDR2 is YYEKEE (reference sequence). The V gene lost 0 bases and the J gene lost 7 bases, with 16 bases spanning the gap. Here the CDR3 DNA reads TGTGCCAGCAGCTTGGTAGCGCAGGAATTTGGTGGCTACACCTTC. Its translation is CASSLVAQEFGGYTF. The full variable domain, with the rest looked up from reference TRBV5-5 and TRBJ1-2, is DAGVTQSPTHLIKTRGQQVTLRCSPISGHKSVSWYQQVLGQGPQFIFQYYEKEERGRGNFPDRFSARQFPNYSSELNVNALLLGDSALYLCASSLVAQEFGGYTFGSGTRLTVV.

This clonotype is labeled as large (0.1 to 1%). The genes are TRBV5-6 and TRBJ2-7, with D maybe TRBD1 (6 bases). Germline assignment: CDR1 SGHDT and CDR2 YYEEEE. The CDR3 runs 14 residues. The V and J ends lost 0 bases and 2 bases respectively, with 9 bases between them. Written as DNA, the CDR3 is TGTGCCAGCAGCTTGGGTGGGGGCACCTACGAGCAGTACTTC. Its translation is CASSLGGGTYEQYF.